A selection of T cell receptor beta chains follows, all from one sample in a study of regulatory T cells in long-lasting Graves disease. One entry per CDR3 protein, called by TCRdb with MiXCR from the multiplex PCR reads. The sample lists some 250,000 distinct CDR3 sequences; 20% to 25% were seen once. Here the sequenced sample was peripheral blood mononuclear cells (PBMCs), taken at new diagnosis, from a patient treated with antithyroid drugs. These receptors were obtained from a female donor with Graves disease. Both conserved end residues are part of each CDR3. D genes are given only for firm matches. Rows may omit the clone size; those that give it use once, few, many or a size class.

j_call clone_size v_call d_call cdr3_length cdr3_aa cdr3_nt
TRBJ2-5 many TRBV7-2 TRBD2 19 CASSPAPLAGARQEWAQYF TGTGCCAGCAGCCCCGCCCCCTTAGCGGGGGCCCGGCAAGAGTGGGCCCAGTACTTC
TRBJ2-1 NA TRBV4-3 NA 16 CASSHTGSSGYNEQFF TGCGCCAGCAGCCATACTGGATCGTCCGGATACAATGAGCAGTTCTTC
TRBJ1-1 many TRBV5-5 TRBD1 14 CASSSDRAGTEAFF TGTGCCAGCAGCTCGGACAGGGCTGGCACTGAAGCTTTCTTT
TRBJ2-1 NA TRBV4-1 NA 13 CASSQVPPHEQFF TGCGCCAGCAGCCAAGTTCCGCCCCATGAGCAGTTCTTC
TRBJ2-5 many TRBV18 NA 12 CASSTNQETQYF TGTGCCAGCTCGACAAACCAAGAGACCCAGTACTTC
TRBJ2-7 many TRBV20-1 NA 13 CSAREGRPHEQYF TGCAGTGCTAGAGAGGGGAGGCCCCACGAGCAGTACTTC
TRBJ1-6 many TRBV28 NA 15 CASSSRSSYNSPLHF TGTGCCAGCAGTAGCAGGAGCTCCTATAATTCACCCCTCCACTTT
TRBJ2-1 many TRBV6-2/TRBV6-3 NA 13 CASSYRAYNEQFF TGTGCCAGCAGTTACCGGGCGTACAATGAGCAGTTCTTC
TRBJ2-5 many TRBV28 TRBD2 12 CASSYGGETQYF TGTGCCAGCAGCTACGGGGGGGAGACCCAGTACTTC
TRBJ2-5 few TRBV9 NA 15 CASSVSEGYQETQYF TGTGCCAGCAGCGTATCTGAAGGGTACCAAGAGACCCAGTACTTC
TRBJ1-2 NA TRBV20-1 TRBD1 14 CSARAVGTDDGYTF TGCAGTGCTAGAGCTGTCGGGACAGATGATGGCTACACCTTC
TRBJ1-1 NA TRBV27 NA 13 CASSLQANTDAFF TGTGCCAGCAGTTTACAGGCTAACACTGATGCTTTCTTT
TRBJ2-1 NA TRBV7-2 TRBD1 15 CASSSSGQGRSEQFF TGTGCCAGCAGCTCATCTGGACAGGGGCGGAGTGAGCAGTTCTTC
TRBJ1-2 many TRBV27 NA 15 CASSFVGARNYGYTF TGTGCCAGCAGTTTTGTTGGGGCAAGGAACTATGGCTACACCTTC
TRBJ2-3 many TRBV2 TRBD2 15 CASRGTSGRYDTQYF TGTGCCAGCAGGGGAACTAGCGGGAGGTACGATACGCAGTATTTT
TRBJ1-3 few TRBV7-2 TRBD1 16 CASSATGGNSGNTIYF TGTGCCAGCAGCGCGACAGGGGGGAACTCTGGAAACACCATATATTTT
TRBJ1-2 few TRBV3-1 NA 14 CASRRLGQNYGYTF TGTGCCAGCAGGCGCTTAGGACAGAACTATGGCTACACCTTC
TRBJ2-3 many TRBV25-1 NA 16 CASSDPATDHTDTQYF TGTGCCAGCAGTGATCCCGCGACGGACCACACAGATACGCAGTATTTT
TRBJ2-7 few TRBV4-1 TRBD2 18 CASSQEPSGRVRSYEQYF TGCGCCAGCAGCCAAGAACCTAGCGGGAGGGTAAGGTCCTACGAGCAGTACTTC
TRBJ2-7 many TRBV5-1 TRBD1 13 CASSWGTGFEQYF TGCGCCAGCAGCTGGGGGACAGGGTTTGAGCAGTACTTC
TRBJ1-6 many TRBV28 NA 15 CASSFSDRLNSPLHF TGTGCCAGCAGCTTCTCCGACAGGTTAAATTCACCCCTCCACTTT
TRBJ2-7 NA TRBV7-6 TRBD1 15 CASSQGQANSYEQYF TGTGCCAGCAGCCAGGGACAGGCGAACTCCTACGAGCAGTACTTC
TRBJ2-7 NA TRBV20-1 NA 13 CSATDSLSYEQYF TGCAGTGCCACCGACAGCCTCTCCTACGAGCAGTACTTC
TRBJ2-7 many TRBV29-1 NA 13 CSVAGAARGEQYF TGCAGCGTTGCGGGGGCCGCCAGGGGAGAGCAGTACTTC
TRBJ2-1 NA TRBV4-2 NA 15 CASSPGISSYNEQFF TGTGCCAGCAGCCCGGGCATAAGCTCCTACAATGAGCAGTTCTTC
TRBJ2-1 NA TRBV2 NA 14 CASGDVHSYNEQFF TGTGCCAGCGGGGACGTACACTCCTACAATGAGCAGTTCTTC
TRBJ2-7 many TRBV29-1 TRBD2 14 CSVGGDPRPYEQYF TGCAGCGTGGGGGGGGACCCCCGGCCCTACGAGCAGTACTTC
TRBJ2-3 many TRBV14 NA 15 CASSQDPPATDTQYF TGTGCCAGCAGCCAAGATCCCCCGGCGACAGATACGCAGTATTTT
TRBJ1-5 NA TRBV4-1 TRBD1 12 CASSQIGQEKHF TGCGCCAGCAGCCAGATAGGACAGGAGAAGCATTTT
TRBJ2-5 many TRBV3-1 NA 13 CASSQDSGETQYF TGTGCCAGCAGCCAAGATTCAGGGGAGACCCAGTACTTC
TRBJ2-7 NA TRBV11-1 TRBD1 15 CASSPRDRGGYEQYF TGTGCCAGCAGCCCCAGGGACAGGGGAGGATACGAGCAGTACTTC
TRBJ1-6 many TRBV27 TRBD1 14 CASRGTGRTSPLHF TGTGCCAGCAGAGGGACAGGAAGGACCTCACCCCTCCACTTT
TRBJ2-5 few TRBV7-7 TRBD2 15 CASSAPGLAGETQYF TGTGCCAGCAGCGCCCCGGGACTAGCGGGAGAGACCCAGTACTTC
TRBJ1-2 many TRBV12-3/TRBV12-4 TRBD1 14 CASRSGTGQGGYTF TGTGCCAGCAGATCCGGGACAGGCCAGGGTGGCTACACCTTC
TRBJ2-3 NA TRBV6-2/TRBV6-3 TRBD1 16 CASSYKPGQGTDTQYF TGTGCCAGCAGTTATAAACCGGGACAGGGGACAGATACGCAGTATTTT
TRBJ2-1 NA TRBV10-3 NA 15 CAISESTPGTKEQFF TGTGCCATCAGTGAGTCGACCCCGGGCACCAAGGAGCAGTTCTTC
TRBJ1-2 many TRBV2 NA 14 CASSAQGSNYGYTF TGTGCCAGCAGCGCTCAGGGCAGTAACTATGGCTACACCTTC
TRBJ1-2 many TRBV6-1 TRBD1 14 CASLGQGGSYGYTF TGTGCCAGCCTAGGACAGGGGGGATCCTATGGCTACACCTTC
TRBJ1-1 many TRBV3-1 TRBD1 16 CASSKAGTGKNTEAFF TGTGCCAGCAGCAAAGCCGGGACAGGCAAGAACACTGAAGCTTTCTTT
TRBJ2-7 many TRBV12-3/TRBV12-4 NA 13 CASSFQGVDEQYF TGTGCCAGCAGTTTTCAAGGGGTTGACGAGCAGTACTTC
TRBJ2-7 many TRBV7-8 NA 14 CASSLGRFGCEQYF TGTGCCAGCAGCTTAGGCAGGTTCGGCTGCGAGCAGTACTTC
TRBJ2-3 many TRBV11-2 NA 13 CASSQAVANTQYF TGCGCCAGCAGCCAAGCCGTAGCGAATACGCAGTATTTT
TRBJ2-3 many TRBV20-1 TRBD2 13 CSAGGVGTDTQYF TGCAGTGCTGGGGGGGTGGGCACAGATACGCAGTATTTT
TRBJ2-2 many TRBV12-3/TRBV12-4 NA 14 CASSLAANTGELFF TGTGCCAGCAGTTTGGCGGCGAACACCGGGGAGCTGTTTTTT
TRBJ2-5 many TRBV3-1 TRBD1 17 CASSQEPATGGQETQYF TGTGCCAGCAGCCAAGAACCCGCGACAGGGGGCCAAGAGACCCAGTACTTC
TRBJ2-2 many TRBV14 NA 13 CASSRGYTGELFF TGTGCCAGCAGCCGAGGGTACACCGGGGAGCTGTTTTTT
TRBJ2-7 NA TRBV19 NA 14 CASRFQRQSGEQYF TGTGCCAGTCGATTTCAGCGTCAGAGCGGCGAGCAGTACTTC
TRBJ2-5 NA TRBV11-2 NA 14 CASKTAGTGETQYF TGTGCCAGCAAGACCGCCGGGACCGGAGAGACCCAGTACTTC
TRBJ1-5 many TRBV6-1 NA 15 CASSEVGGAGQPQHF TGTGCCAGCAGTGAAGTGGGGGGGGCTGGTCAGCCCCAGCATTTT
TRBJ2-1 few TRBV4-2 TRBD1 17 CASSQARGQGGLNEQFF TGTGCCAGCAGCCAAGCGAGGGGACAGGGGGGGTTAAATGAGCAGTTCTTC